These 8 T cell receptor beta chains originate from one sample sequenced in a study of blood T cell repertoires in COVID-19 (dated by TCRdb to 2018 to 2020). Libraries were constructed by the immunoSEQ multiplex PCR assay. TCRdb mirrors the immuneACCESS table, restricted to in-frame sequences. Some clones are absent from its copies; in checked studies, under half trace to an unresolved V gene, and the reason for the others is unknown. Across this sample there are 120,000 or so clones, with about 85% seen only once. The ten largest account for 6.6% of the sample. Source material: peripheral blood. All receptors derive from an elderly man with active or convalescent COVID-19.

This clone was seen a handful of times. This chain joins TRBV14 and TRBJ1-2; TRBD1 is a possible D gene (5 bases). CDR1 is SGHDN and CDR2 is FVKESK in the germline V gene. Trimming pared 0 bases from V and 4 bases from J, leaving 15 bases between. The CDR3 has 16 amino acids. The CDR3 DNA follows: TGTGCCAGCAGCCAAGATTCCCGCGGGACCGTCTATGGCTACACCTTC. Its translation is CASSQDSRGTVYGYTF.

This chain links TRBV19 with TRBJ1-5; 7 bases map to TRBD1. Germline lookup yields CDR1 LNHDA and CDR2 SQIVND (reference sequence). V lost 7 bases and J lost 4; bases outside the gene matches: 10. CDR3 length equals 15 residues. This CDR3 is CASTPGAGGNQPQHF. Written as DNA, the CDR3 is TGTGCCAGTACCCCAGGGGCAGGGGGGAATCAGCCCCAGCATTTT.

The CDR3 loop is CASSSWTGLGTEAFF. CDR3 DNA: TGTGCCAGCAGTTCGTGGACAGGATTGGGGACTGAAGCTTTCTTT. This sequence joins TRBV27 and TRBJ1-1; 7 nucleotides agree with TRBD1. This CDR3 contains 15 residues. The trim removed 4 bases at V and 5 bases at J, leaving 10 bases unmatched. The germline CDR1 and CDR2 sequences are MNHEY and SMNVEV (reference sequence).

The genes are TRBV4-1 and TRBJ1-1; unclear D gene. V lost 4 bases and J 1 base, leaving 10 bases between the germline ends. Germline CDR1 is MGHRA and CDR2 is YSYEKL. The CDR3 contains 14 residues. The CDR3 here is CASSLPPGNTEAFF. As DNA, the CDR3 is TGCGCCAGCAGCCTTCCCCCGGGGAACACTGAAGCTTTCTTT.

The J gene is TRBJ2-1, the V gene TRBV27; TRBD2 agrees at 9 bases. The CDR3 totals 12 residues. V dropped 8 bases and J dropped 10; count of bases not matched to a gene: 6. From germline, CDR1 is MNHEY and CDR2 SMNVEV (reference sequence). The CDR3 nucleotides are TGTGCCAGCCGGGCGGGGGGGTCCGAGCAGTTCTTC. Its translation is CASRAGGSEQFF.

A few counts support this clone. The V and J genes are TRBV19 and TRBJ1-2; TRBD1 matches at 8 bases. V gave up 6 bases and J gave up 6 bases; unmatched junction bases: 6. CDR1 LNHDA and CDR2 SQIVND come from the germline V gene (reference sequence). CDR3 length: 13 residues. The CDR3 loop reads CASSLRGPHGYTF. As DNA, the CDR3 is TGTGCCAGTAGCCTCAGGGGGCCTCATGGCTACACCTTC. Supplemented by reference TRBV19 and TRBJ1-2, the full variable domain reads DGGITQSPKYLFRKEGQNVTLSCEQNLNHDAMYWYRQDPGQGLRLIYYSQIVNDFQKGDIAEGYSVSREKKESFPLTVTSAQKNPTAFYLCASSLRGPHGYTFGSGTRLTVV.

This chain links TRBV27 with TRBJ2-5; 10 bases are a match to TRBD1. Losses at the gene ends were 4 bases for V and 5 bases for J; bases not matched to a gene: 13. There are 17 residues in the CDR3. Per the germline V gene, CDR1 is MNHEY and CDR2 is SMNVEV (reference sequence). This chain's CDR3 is CASSSRARTGGRETQYF. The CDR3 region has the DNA TGTGCCAGCAGTTCGCGAGCTCGGACAGGGGGACGGGAGACCCAGTACTTC.

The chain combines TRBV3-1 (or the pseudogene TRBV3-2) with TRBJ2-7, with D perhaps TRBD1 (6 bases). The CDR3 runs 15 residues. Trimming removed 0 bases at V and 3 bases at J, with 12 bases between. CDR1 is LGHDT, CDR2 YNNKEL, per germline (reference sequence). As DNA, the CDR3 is TGTGCCAGCAGCCAAGAAGCACAGGGTTTCTACGAGCAGTACTTC. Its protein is CASSQEAQGFYEQYF.